Presented here are 5 T cell receptor beta chains from one specimen sequenced in a study of T cells in Graves' hyperthyroidism and ophthalmopathy. Amplification of TCR beta CDR3 regions used RNA as the template. When the TCR CDR3 underwent first-round RT-PCR, the HTBI primer set was used. TCRdb analysed the multiplex PCR reads with MiXCR anew, one entry per CDR3 protein. The sample has more than 300,000 distinct CDR3 sequences, approximately 17% seen once. Material for sequencing was blood. These receptors were taken from a man younger than 35 with Graves' ophthalmopathy.

This clonotype was seen only a few times. The CDR3 here is CASKEGTPSTNEKLFF. For the CDR3, the DNA is TGTGCCAGCAAGGAGGGGACTCCTTCCACTAATGAAAAACTGTTTTTT. The genes are TRBV28 and TRBJ1-4; D possibly corresponds to TRBD1 (5 bases). The CDR3 loop spans 16 amino acids. Trimming took 7 bases from V and 2 from J, leaving 17 bases between them. Germline V gene data show CDR1 as MDHEN and CDR2 as SYDVKM.

The chain employs TRBV10-3 and TRBJ2-5; D remains ambiguous. Germline V gives CDR1 ENHRY, CDR2 SYGVKD. The V end was cut by 2 bases, the J end by 5 bases, with 15 bases between. CDR3 length equals 15 residues. The CDR3 is CAISEELTVGETQYF. The CDR3 coding sequence is TGTGCCATCAGTGAGGAACTCACGGTCGGGGAGACCCAGTACTTC.

The chain joins TRBV3-1 to TRBJ1-2, with TRBD1 matching 9 bases. The V gene's germline CDR1 is LGHDT and CDR2 YNNKEL (reference sequence). Trimming took 2 bases from V and 6 from J; bases not matched to a gene: 13. The CDR3 has 17 amino acids. The CDR3 here is CASSQKGQGIQGDGYTF. DNA for the CDR3: TGTGCCAGCAGCCAAAAAGGACAGGGGATCCAGGGAGATGGCTACACCTTC.

This sequence joins TRBV11-3 and TRBJ2-2, with D possibly being TRBD1 or TRBD2 (5 bases each). CDR3 size: 21 residues. V was pared by 5 bases and J by 2 bases, with 30 bases between. Germline V gives CDR1 SGHNT, CDR2 YENEEA. CDR3 sequence reads: CASSPTGFPRGLTDNTGELFF. As DNA, the CDR3 is TGTGCCAGCAGCCCCACAGGATTCCCTCGGGGTTTGACAGATAACACCGGGGAGCTGTTTTTT. The entire variable domain, with the rest obtained from reference TRBV11-3 and TRBJ2-2, is as follows: EAGVVQSPRYKIIEKKQPVAFWCNPISGHNTLYWYLQNLGQGPELLIRYENEEAVDDSQLPKDRFSAERLKGVDSTLKIQPAELGDSAVYLCASSPTGFPRGLTDNTGELFFGEGSRLTVL.

The chain links TRBV11-2 to TRBJ2-2, with D hard to call. Germline V gives CDR1 SGHAT, CDR2 FQNNGV. This CDR3 has 12 residues. Trimming shortened V by 0 bases and J by 14 bases, and 10 bases separated the two germline ends. The CDR3 DNA sequence: TGTGCCAGCAGCTTAGATTCGTGGTCACTGTTTTTT. Its protein is CASSLDSWSLFF.